A selection of T cell receptor beta chains follows, all from one sample in a study of OX40 agonist ivuxolimab in advanced cancers. Clones were read by immunoSEQ multiplex PCR, and TCRdb kept only the in-frame ones, dropping some. The sample carries about 66,000 clones, around 87% recorded once. The sample in question was CD4+ or CD8+ T cells sorted from blood, obtained in a trial of the OX40 agonist ivuxolimab. The receptors shown here come from an adult with an advanced solid tumor such as melanoma, head and neck, liver or kidney cancer. Each CDR3 is given with its conserved first and last residue. Fields, in order: V gene, J gene, clone size, D gene, CDR3 protein, CDR3 DNA. A D gene is named only where the DNA matches it firmly. Size is omitted from some rows. Given values are once, few, many or a class for expanded clones.

>TRBV28|TRBJ2-7|.|.
CASRQGLRDEQYF
TGTGCCAGCAGGCAGGGATTAAGGGACGAGCAGTACTTC
>TRBV28|TRBJ1-1|.|.
CASGGGRDEAFF
TGTGCCTCCGGGGGGGGAAGGGATGAAGCTTTCTTT
>TRBV7-3|TRBJ2-3|.|.
CASSSGQEGVQYF
TGTGCCAGCAGCTCAGGACAGGAGGGGGTGCAGTATTTT
>TRBV23-1|TRBJ2-5|.|.
CASSRGCAAELQETQYF
TGCGCCAGCAGTCGGGGGTGCGCAGCGGAACTCCAAGAGACCCAGTACTTC
>TRBV5-1|TRBJ2-3|once|TRBD1
CASSWGQVGADTQYF
TGCGCCAGCAGCTGGGGACAGGTGGGGGCAGATACGCAGTATTTT
>TRBV6-1|TRBJ1-1|.|.
CASSRSLLAEAFF
TGTGCCAGCTCCCGATCTTTGCTCGCTGAAGCTTTCTTT
>TRBV12-5|TRBJ1-6|.|.
CASATDGKNSPLHF
TGTGCTAGTGCCACAGACGGTAAAAATTCACCCCTCCACTTT
>TRBV27|TRBJ2-5|.|TRBD2
CASSLLAGGGETQYF
TGTGCCAGCAGTTTACTAGCGGGGGGCGGGGAGACCCAGTACTTC
>TRBV29-1|TRBJ1-2|.|.
CSAQTGGSNYGYTF
TGCAGCGCACAAACGGGAGGGAGTAACTATGGCTACACCTTC
>TRBV11-1|TRBJ1-3|.|.
CASSLGHDNTIYF
TGTGCCAGCAGCTTGGGACATGACAACACCATATATTTT
>TRBV5-4|TRBJ1-2|.|TRBD1
CASSQTGVDGYTF
TGTGCCAGCAGCCAGACAGGGGTTGATGGCTACACCTTC
>TRBV11-2|TRBJ2-7|.|.
CASSLRVRGITYEQYF
TGTGCCAGCAGCTTAAGGGTCAGGGGAATAACCTACGAGCAGTACTTC
>TRBV19|TRBJ1-6|.|TRBD1
CASSTLQTGGVSSPLHF
TGTGCCAGTAGTACCCTTCAAACAGGGGGCGTTAGTTCACCCCTCCACTTT
>TRBV28|TRBJ1-6|few|TRBD1
CASSLAWDSNSPLHF
TGTGCCAGCAGCCTGGCGTGGGACAGTAATTCACCCCTCCACTTT
>TRBV7-2|TRBJ2-7|.|TRBD2
CASSPGLAQYF
TGTGCCAGCAGCCCCGGACTAGCGCAGTACTTC
>TRBV28|TRBJ1-6|.|TRBD1
CASSPGTGKLPIHF
TGTGCCAGCAGTCCCGGGACAGGGAAGCTCCCGATCCACTTT
>TRBV6-1|TRBJ1-5|.|TRBD1
CASSDQGAISNQPQHF
TGTGCCAGCAGTGACCAGGGGGCGATTAGCAATCAGCCCCAGCATTTT
>TRBV5-1|TRBJ1-4|.|.
CASSYGQGKLFF
TGCGCCAGCAGCTACGGGCAGGGAAAACTGTTTTTT
>TRBV2|TRBJ1-3|.|.
CASSEALPGRNTIYF
TGTGCCAGCAGTGAAGCGCTTCCGGGACGAAACACCATATATTTT
>TRBV6-1|TRBJ1-1|.|.
CASIAFPPEAFF
TGTGCCAGCATCGCCTTTCCCCCTGAAGCTTTCTTT
>TRBV6-5|TRBJ1-1|.|.
CASRADSMNTEAFF
TGTGCCAGCAGGGCAGACAGCATGAACACTGAAGCTTTCTTT
>TRBV7-3|TRBJ1-1|.|TRBD1
CASSLYGTGGSEAFF
TGTGCCAGCAGCTTATATGGGACAGGGGGCTCTGAAGCTTTCTTT
>TRBV30|TRBJ1-2|.|.
CAWSPTRRGYTF
TGTGCCTGGAGTCCCACCCGCCGTGGCTACACCTTC
>TRBV6-5|TRBJ1-1|.|TRBD1
CASASGTVNTEAFF
TGTGCCAGCGCCTCCGGGACAGTGAACACTGAAGCTTTCTTT
>TRBV11-2|TRBJ2-3|.|.
CASSLDRADTQYF
TGTGCCAGCAGCTTAGATCGGGCAGATACGCAGTATTTT
>TRBV19|TRBJ2-7|.|TRBD1
CASSIEQGLSYEQYF
TGTGCCAGTAGTATAGAACAGGGGCTTTCCTACGAGCAGTACTTC
>TRBV5-1|TRBJ2-1|.|.
CASSLGQYVGNEQFF
TGCGCCAGCAGCTTGGGGCAGTACGTTGGGAATGAGCAGTTCTTC
>TRBV28|TRBJ1-2|.|TRBD1
CASSLVTGGYGYTF
TGTGCCAGCAGTTTGGTTACAGGGGGCTATGGCTACACCTTC
>TRBV28|TRBJ1-2|few|.
CASSLGTRSTGYTF
TGTGCCAGCAGTCTGGGGACGAGGAGTACGGGCTACACCTTC
>TRBV7-9|TRBJ2-7|.|.
CASSLDLGDYEQYF
TGTGCCAGCAGCTTAGACCTGGGAGACTACGAGCAGTACTTC
>TRBV5-1|TRBJ1-5|.|TRBD1
CASSRTGNQPQHF
TGCGCCAGCAGCCGGACAGGGAATCAGCCCCAGCATTTT
>TRBV14|TRBJ2-7|.|TRBD2
CASSQPGLAGYEQYF
TGTGCCAGCAGCCAACCGGGACTAGCGGGATACGAGCAGTACTTC
>TRBV10-3|TRBJ2-7|once|TRBD2
CAISESGSGGSYEQYF
TGTGCCATCAGTGAGTCGGGGAGCGGGGGCTCCTACGAGCAGTACTTC
>TRBV7-3|TRBJ2-5|.|.
CASSLEGRVQETQYF
TGTGCCAGCAGCTTAGAAGGTCGAGTTCAAGAGACCCAGTACTTC
>TRBV2|TRBJ2-4|.|.
CASGTGAAKNIQYF
TGTGCCAGCGGTACGGGTGCTGCCAAAAACATTCAGTACTTC
>TRBV7-9|TRBJ2-1|.|.
CASSDVDYQFF
TGTGCCAGCAGCGACGTCGATTATCAGTTCTTC
>TRBV5-6|TRBJ2-7|.|.
CASSTRAGEQYF
TGTGCCAGCAGCACAAGGGCCGGGGAGCAGTACTTC
>TRBV5-1|TRBJ2-2|.|.
CASSLSSANTGELFF
TGCGCCAGCAGCTTGAGCAGCGCGAACACCGGGGAGCTGTTTTTT
>TRBV28|TRBJ1-6|.|.
CASSPDRATRNSPLHF
TGTGCCAGCAGTCCTGACAGAGCTACCCGGAATTCACCCCTCCACTTT